The 21 T cell receptor beta chains given below trace back to one sample, sequenced in a study of T cell responses to AZD1222 COVID-19 vaccine. Measured with immunoSEQ multiplex PCR; TCRdb has only the in-frame clones, and not every one. The repertoire has 150,000 to 200,000 clones, about nine tenths of them found once; the top ten carry around 5.2%. The sample here was peripheral blood, taken on day 0 of AZD1222 vaccination. The source of these receptors is an adult in good health.

This rearrangement joins TRBV27 to TRBJ2-1, with D tentatively TRBD1 or TRBD2 (5 bases each). This CDR3 comprises 14 residues. Germline V gene lookup returns CDR1 MNHEY and CDR2 SMNVEV (reference sequence). The V end lost 1 base, the J end lost 5 bases, and 9 bases lay between the germline ends. CDR3 in amino acids: CASSLYGANNEQFF. CDR3 coding DNA: TGTGCCAGCAGTTTATACGGGGCGAACAATGAGCAGTTCTTC.

This clone has a single count. V usage is TRBV6-5 and J usage is TRBJ1-5; 7 nucleotides line up with TRBD1. The CDR3 is made up of 15 amino acids. V lost 0 bases to trimming and J lost 7 bases; unmatched junction nucleotides: 6. Germline loops: CDR1 MNHEY, CDR2 SVGAGI. In nucleotides, the CDR3 is TGTGCCAGCAGTTACTCGGGACAGACTTCCCAGCCCCAGCATTTT. Translating it yields CASSYSGQTSQPQHF.

The chain carries TRBV6-4 and TRBJ2-2; 10 bases fit TRBD2. Germline V gene lookup returns CDR1 MRHNA and CDR2 SNTAGT. The CDR3 is made up of 17 amino acids. With V trimmed by 6 bases and J by 2 bases, 9 bases remained unmatched. As DNA, the CDR3 is TGTGCCAGCAGCTCGGCTAGCGGGGGAGCCAACACCGGGGAGCTGTTTTTT. Its translation is CASSSASGGANTGELFF.

V usage is TRBV5-4 and J usage is TRBJ2-1; TRBD1 agrees at 11 bases. The CDR3 contains 18 residues. V trimming: 7 bases; J trimming: 7 bases; junction bases outside the gene matches: 19. Germline V gives CDR1 SGHNT, CDR2 YYREEE (reference sequence). CDR3 loop: CASGLGTGGMGAKNEQFF. Written as DNA, the CDR3 is TGTGCCAGCGGTTTGGGGACAGGGGGAATGGGGGCAAAAAATGAGCAGTTCTTC.

The genes are TRBV27 and TRBJ2-7, with TRBD2 matching over 12 bases. This CDR3 has 15 amino acids. Trimming took 2 bases from V and 3 from J; bases not matched to a gene: 2. The germline V gene encodes CDR1 MNHEY and CDR2 SMNVEV (reference sequence). CDR3 residues: CASSLRLAGVYEQYF. CDR3 in DNA: TGTGCCAGCAGTTTACGACTAGCGGGAGTCTACGAGCAGTACTTC.

The chain couples TRBV12-3 or TRBV12-4 to TRBJ1-2; D uncertain. This CDR3 is built from 11 residues. Deletions cut 1 base from V and 8 bases from J, with 5 bases between. The CDR3 here is CASSLVSGYTF. DNA for the CDR3: TGTGCCAGCAGTTTAGTGAGCGGCTACACCTTC.

DNA for the CDR3: TGTGCCAGCAGCGGAGGGAGATCCGGAAACACCATATATTTT. Translated: CASSGGRSGNTIYF. The chain recombines TRBV7-8 with TRBJ1-3; D ambiguous. Germline V gene data show CDR1 as SGHVS and CDR2 as FQNEAQ. The CDR3 spans 14 residues. Trimming left V 5 bases short and J 4 bases short, with 12 bases between.

In this sample, this clone turned up once. Here the CDR3 DNA reads TGTGCCAGCAGTGAAGAGTCGGGCACCTGGTATAATGAAAAACTGTTTTTT. Protein sequence: CASSEESGTWYNEKLFF. V gene TRBV6-1 combines with J gene TRBJ1-4; D unclear. The germline V and J ends were trimmed by 1 base and 4 bases, with 16 bases remaining between them. In germline, CDR1 is MNHNS, CDR2 SASEGT. This CDR3 has 17 amino acids.

This chain links TRBV19 with TRBJ1-5; D gene ambiguous. Trimming stripped 3 bases from V and 5 bases from J, with 5 bases between. CDR1 and CDR2 (germline): LNHDA, SQIVND (reference sequence). The CDR3 loop spans 12 amino acids. CDR3 DNA sequence: TGTGCCAGTAGTATTGATGATCAGCCCCAGCATTTT. Protein sequence: CASSIDDQPQHF.

The CDR3 coding sequence is TGTGCCAGCAGTTTATCAACTAATGAAAAACTGTTTTTT. It specifies CASSLSTNEKLFF. The J gene is TRBJ1-4, the V gene TRBV27; no definite D call. The V end lost 0 bases, the J end lost 1 base, and 0 bases lay between the germline ends. CDR1 is MNHEY, CDR2 SMNVEV, per germline (reference sequence). This CDR3 comprises 13 residues.

The gene calls are TRBV24-1 and TRBJ1-1; D may be TRBD1 (6 bases). Germline V CDR1 and CDR2: KGHDR, SFDVKD. The CDR3 runs 13 residues. V was trimmed by 3 bases and J by 6 bases, leaving 10 bases between them. This CDR3 reads CATSDVGASEAFF. CDR3 bases: TGTGCCACCAGTGATGTGGGGGCCTCTGAAGCTTTCTTT.

The J gene is TRBJ1-1, the V gene TRBV19, with 8 positions matching TRBD1. CDR1 and CDR2 (germline): LNHDA, SQIVND (reference sequence). V lost 3 bases and J lost 0; bases outside the gene matches: 3. The CDR3 is 15 amino acids. The CDR3 nucleotides read TGTGCCAGTAGTATTCGGGACAGGTTGAACACTGAAGCTTTCTTT. This gives the protein CASSIRDRLNTEAFF.

The chain couples TRBV9 to TRBJ2-7; no clear D. Looked up from germline, CDR1 is SGDLS and CDR2 is YYNGEE. The CDR3 contains 15 residues. V was cut by 0 bases and J by 0 bases, with 10 bases left in between. CDR3 region: CASSVGRESSYEQYF. The CDR3 DNA sequence: TGTGCCAGCAGCGTAGGGCGCGAGAGCTCCTACGAGCAGTACTTC.

V is TRBV27 and J is TRBJ2-3; 8 positions agree with TRBD2. The germline V gene encodes CDR1 MNHEY and CDR2 SMNVEV (reference sequence). V shed 3 bases and J 0 bases; nucleotides not matched to a gene: 8. The CDR3 totals 17 residues. CDR3 amino acids: CASSFMGASGSTDTQYF. The CDR3 DNA reads TGTGCCAGCAGTTTCATGGGGGCTAGCGGGAGCACAGATACGCAGTATTTT.

The chain combines TRBV28 with TRBJ1-1; D is ambiguous. Between the trimmed V and J ends, which lost 1 base and 1 base, there was a span of 22 bases. CDR1 is MDHEN and CDR2 is SYDVKM in the germline V gene. CDR3 length equals 19 residues. This CDR3 is CASSLSFGRFARSNTEAFF. CDR3 DNA: TGTGCCAGCAGTTTATCTTTTGGTCGCTTCGCCAGGTCGAACACTGAAGCTTTCTTT. Drawing the rest from reference TRBV28 and TRBJ1-1, the complete variable domain is DVKVTQSSRYLVKRTGEKVFLECVQDMDHENMFWYRQDPGLGLRLIYFSYDVKMKEKGDIPEGYSVSREKKERFSLILESASTNQTSMYLCASSLSFGRFARSNTEAFFGQGTRLTVV.

The CDR3 loop is CASSLGRLAGGETQYF. In DNA form, the CDR3 reads TGTGCCAGCAGCTTGGGCCGGCTAGCGGGGGGAGAGACCCAGTACTTC. The genes are TRBV5-5 and TRBJ2-5, with 11 bases matching TRBD2. Germline loops: CDR1 SGHKS, CDR2 YYEKEE (reference sequence). V dropped 0 bases and J dropped 4; count of bases not matched to a gene: 5. CDR3 length equals 16 residues.

The chain joins TRBV10-3 to TRBJ1-5; maybe TRBD1 (6 bases). The V end was cut by 0 bases, the J end by 4 bases, with 13 bases between. This CDR3 is built from 16 residues. CDR1 is ENHRY and CDR2 is SYGVKD in the germline V gene. Written as DNA, the CDR3 is TGTGCCATCAGTGAGTCTACAGGGATAGGGAATCAGCCCCAGCATTTT. This codes for CAISESTGIGNQPQHF.

The J gene is TRBJ1-2, the V gene TRBV3-1 (or the pseudogene TRBV3-2); D is unclear. This CDR3 spans 13 amino acids. The germline CDR1 and CDR2 sequences are LGHDT and YNNKEL (reference sequence). Trimming removed 1 base at V and 7 bases at J, with 10 bases between. Here the CDR3 DNA reads TGTGCCAGCAGCCAAGTAGCAGGAGCTGGCTACACCTTC. Translating gives CASSQVAGAGYTF.

This chain connects TRBV29-1 to TRBJ2-1, with unresolved D. This CDR3 spans 15 amino acids. CDR1 is SQVTM, CDR2 ANQGSEA, per germline. Trimming took 3 bases from V and 0 from J, leaving 12 bases between them. DNA for the CDR3: TGCAGCGTTGAGCGTGGTACAAGCTCCTACAATGAGCAGTTCTTC. It yields the protein CSVERGTSSYNEQFF.

The V gene is TRBV15, the J gene TRBJ1-1, with 7 bases identical to TRBD1. This CDR3 has 17 residues. The ends lost 0 bases at V and 0 bases at J; junction bases unmatched: 7. CDR1 and CDR2 (germline): LNHNV, YYDKDF (reference sequence). CDR3 DNA sequence: TGTGCCACCAGCAGAGAAGGTTTGGGACAGATGAACACTGAAGCTTTCTTT. It encodes CATSREGLGQMNTEAFF.

The chain is built from TRBV28 and TRBJ2-7; D unresolved. There are 8 residues in the CDR3. The V end lost 5 bases, the J end lost 7 bases, and 0 bases lay between the germline ends. CDR1 is MDHEN, CDR2 SYDVKM, per germline. This CDR3 is CASSEQYF. The CDR3 nucleotides read TGTGCCAGCAGTGAGCAGTACTTC.